The entry that follows covers one T cell receptor (beta chain) sequence. The target antigen is unknown. Trimming removed 0 bases from V and 7 bases from J, with 7 bases in between. Germline lookup yields CDR1 KGHSH and CDR2 LQKENI. CDR3 length: 13 amino acids. This record comes from a study of T cell responses to AZD1222 COVID-19 vaccine. General observations from the study: Regions 160-218 and 743-854 held dominance among vaccine-associated CD4 TCRs, which spanned spike. A reported finding is that nearly half of spike-specific TCRs target unmutated variant regions. Seropositive AZD1222 recipients at baseline numbered only five or six.

Repertoires were generated with immunoSEQ multiplex PCR, while TCRdb's copy carries only in-frame clones and drops some. The sample holds some 99,000 clones; about 88% are singletons and the top ten take roughly 15%. Specimen: peripheral blood, collected 28 days after the second AZD1222 dose. The clonotype comes from an adult who received the AZD1222 COVID-19 vaccine. V usage is TRBV18 and J usage is TRBJ2-1; D is undetermined. The CDR3 DNA follows: TGTGCCAGCTCACCACCGGGATCGAATGAGCAGTTCTTC. It yields the protein CASSPPGSNEQFF. Looking up the rest from reference TRBV18 and TRBJ2-1 gives the full variable domain: NAGVMQNPRHLVRRRGQEARLRCSPMKGHSHVYWYRQLPEEGLKFMVYLQKENIIDESGMPKERFSAEFPKEGPSILRIQQVVRGDSAAYFCASSPPGSNEQFFGPGTRLTVL.